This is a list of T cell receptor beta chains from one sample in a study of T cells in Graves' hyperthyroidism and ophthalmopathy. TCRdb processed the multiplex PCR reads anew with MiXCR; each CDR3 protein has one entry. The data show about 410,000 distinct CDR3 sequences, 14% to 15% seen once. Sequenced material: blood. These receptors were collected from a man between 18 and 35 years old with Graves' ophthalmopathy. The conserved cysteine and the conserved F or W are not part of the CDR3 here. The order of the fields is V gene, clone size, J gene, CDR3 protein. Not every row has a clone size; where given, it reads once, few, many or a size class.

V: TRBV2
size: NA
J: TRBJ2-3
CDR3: ATSRGDTQY

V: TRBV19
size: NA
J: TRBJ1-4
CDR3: ASNTPGSTNEKLF

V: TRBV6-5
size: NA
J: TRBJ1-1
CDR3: ASSYSGGVEAF

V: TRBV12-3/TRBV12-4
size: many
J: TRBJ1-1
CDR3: ASSFGRMMNTEAF

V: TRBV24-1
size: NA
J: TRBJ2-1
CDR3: ATSDPGTGGHNEQF

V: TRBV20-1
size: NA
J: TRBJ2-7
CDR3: SARDSGRHEQY

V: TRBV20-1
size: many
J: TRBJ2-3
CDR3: SAMQGIVVNTQY

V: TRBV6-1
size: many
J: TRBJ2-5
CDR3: ASSPQTSGGQETQY

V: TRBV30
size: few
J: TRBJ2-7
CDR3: AWERQGYEQY

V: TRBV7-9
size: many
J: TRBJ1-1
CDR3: ASSLDGTEAF

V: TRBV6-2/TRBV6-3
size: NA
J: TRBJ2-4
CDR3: ASSQGWENIQY

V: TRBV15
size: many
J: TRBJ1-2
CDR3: ATSRDRGTAPHGYT

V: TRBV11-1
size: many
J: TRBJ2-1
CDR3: ASSQLANEQF

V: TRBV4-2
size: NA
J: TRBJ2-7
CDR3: ASSQTGSSSYEQY

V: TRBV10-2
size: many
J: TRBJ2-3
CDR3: ANSDSGGADTQY

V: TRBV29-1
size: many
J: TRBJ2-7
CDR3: SVTGTNSYEQY

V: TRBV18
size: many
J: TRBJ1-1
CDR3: ASSPRGGGGNTEAF

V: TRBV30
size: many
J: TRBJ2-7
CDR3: AWGIREQY

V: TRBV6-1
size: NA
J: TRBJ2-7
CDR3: AITERVIDEQY

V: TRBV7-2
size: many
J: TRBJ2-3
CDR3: ASSSRLAAPTDTQY

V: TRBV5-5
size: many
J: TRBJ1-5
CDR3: ASSLEQWGQPQH

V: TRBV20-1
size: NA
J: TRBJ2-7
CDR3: SARGRLSSYEQY

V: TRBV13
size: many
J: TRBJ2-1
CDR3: ASSFPSGGANEQF

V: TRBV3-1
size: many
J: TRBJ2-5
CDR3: ASSPRDTGGLKY

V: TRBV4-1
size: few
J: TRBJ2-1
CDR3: ASSQAEGFPEQF

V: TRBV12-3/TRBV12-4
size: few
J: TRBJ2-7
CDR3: ASSGGGAGGREQY

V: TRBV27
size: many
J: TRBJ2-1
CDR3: ASSITSNEQF

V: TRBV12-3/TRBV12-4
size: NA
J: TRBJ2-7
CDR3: ASSWGQGKYEQY

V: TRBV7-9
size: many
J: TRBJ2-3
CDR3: ASSPLQISTDTQY

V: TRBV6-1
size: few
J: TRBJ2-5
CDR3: ASSPGQGAKYQETQY

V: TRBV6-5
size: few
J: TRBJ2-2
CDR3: ASSYSDRGNGELF

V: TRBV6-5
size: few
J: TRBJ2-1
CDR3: ASSYSSWDNEQF

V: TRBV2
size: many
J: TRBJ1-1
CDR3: ASNEADMSTEAF

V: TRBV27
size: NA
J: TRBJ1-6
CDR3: ASSLSTGNYNSPLH

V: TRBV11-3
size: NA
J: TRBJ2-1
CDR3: ASSHSTEGRNEQF